These 26 T cell receptor beta chains were sequenced from one sample in a study of blood T cell repertoires in COVID-19. Some clones are missing from TCRdb's copy, which holds only in-frame ones; the method was immunoSEQ multiplex PCR. The sample lists around 190,000 clones, about 85% seen once, with roughly 7.7% in the top ten. Material for sequencing was peripheral blood. These TCRs come from a woman aged 55-69 years with acute or convalescent COVID-19.

The rearrangement links TRBV6-5 to TRBJ1-2; D is possibly TRBD1 (5 bases). CDR1 is MNHEY and CDR2 is SVGAGI in the germline V gene. Trimming took off 4 bases at V and 3 bases at J, with 9 bases between the two ends. The CDR3 is 13 residues long. The CDR3 spells CASSSDSYYGYTF. In DNA, the CDR3 is TGTGCCAGCAGTTCCGACAGTTACTATGGCTACACCTTC.

This clone was found once. The chain combines TRBV11-3 with TRBJ2-5, with 15 bases fitting TRBD2. J lost 4 bases, V lost 6 bases, and 6 bases had no gene match. This CDR3 comprises 16 residues. The germline V gene encodes CDR1 SGHNT and CDR2 YENEEA. The CDR3 loop is CASSLPGLAGGETQYF. The DNA for the CDR3 is TGTGCCAGCAGTCTTCCGGGACTAGCGGGAGGAGAGACCCAGTACTTC. Looking up the rest from reference TRBV11-3 and TRBJ2-5 gives the full variable domain: EAGVVQSPRYKIIEKKQPVAFWCNPISGHNTLYWYLQNLGQGPELLIRYENEEAVDDSQLPKDRFSAERLKGVDSTLKIQPAELGDSAVYLCASSLPGLAGGETQYFGPGTRLLVL.

The chain combines TRBV29-1 with TRBJ1-1; D gene unclear. The CDR3 has 11 residues. The V gene lost 7 bases and the J gene lost 1 base, with 7 bases spanning the gap. The germline V gene encodes CDR1 SQVTM and CDR2 ANQGSEA. DNA for the CDR3: TGCAGCGGCCAGGAGAACACTGAAGCTTTCTTT. It encodes CSGQENTEAFF. The variable domain in full, completed from reference TRBV29-1 and TRBJ1-1, reads SAVISQKPSRDICQRGTSLTIQCQVDSQVTMMFWYRQQPGQSLTLIATANQGSEATYESGFVIDKFPISRPNLTFSTLTVSNMSPEDSSIYLCSGQENTEAFFGQGTRLTVV.

The chain carries TRBV5-1 and TRBJ1-5, with TRBD1 identical over 7 bases. V gave up 4 bases and J gave up 4 bases; unmatched junction bases: 5. Germline V gene data show CDR1 as SGHRS and CDR2 as YFSETQ. CDR3 length equals 14 residues. This chain's CDR3 is CASSPEGANQPQHF. CDR3 DNA: TGCGCCAGCAGCCCGGAGGGGGCGAATCAGCCCCAGCATTTT.

The rearrangement joins TRBV29-1 to TRBJ2-1; D ambiguous. The V end lost 6 bases, the J end lost 3 bases, and 15 bases lay between the germline ends. The CDR3 has 14 amino acids. CDR1 is SQVTM and CDR2 is ANQGSEA in the germline V gene. The CDR3 coding sequence is TGCAGCGTAATTATCTTAGACATCTACAATGAGCAGTTCTTC. This gives the protein CSVIILDIYNEQFF.

V is TRBV5-1 and J is TRBJ1-2; 7 bases match TRBD1. Germline CDR1 and CDR2: SGHRS and YFSETQ. The V gene end was trimmed by 4 bases and the J gene end by 4 bases; junction bases not matched to a gene: 4. The CDR3 runs to 13 residues. Written as DNA, the CDR3 is TGCGCCAGCAGCCCCGGGACAGCCTATGGCTACACCTTC. It is translated as CASSPGTAYGYTF.

The DNA of the CDR3 is TGTGCCAGCTCTTTCAGGGTCCAAGAGACCCAGTACTTC. Residues: CASSFRVQETQYF. The chain carries TRBV18 and TRBJ2-5, with D tentatively TRBD1 (5 bases). The V end was cut by 6 bases, the J end by 1 base, with 9 bases between. The CDR3 has 13 amino acids. Germline assignment: CDR1 KGHSH and CDR2 LQKENI.

The chain carries TRBV28 and TRBJ2-2; 11 nucleotides match TRBD2. V lost 5 bases, J lost 6 bases, and 2 bases stayed unmatched. The V gene's germline CDR1 is MDHEN and CDR2 SYDVKM. CDR3 length: 14 amino acids. CDR3 sequence: CASSIAGGPGELFF. The CDR3 coding sequence is TGTGCCAGCAGTATAGCGGGAGGGCCCGGGGAGCTGTTTTTT.

The CDR3 is CASSFTLTLSSYNEQFF. CDR3 DNA: TGTGCCAGCAGTTTTACATTGACTTTAAGCTCCTACAATGAGCAGTTCTTC. The rearrangement joins TRBV27 to TRBJ2-1, with D unresolved. CDR1 is MNHEY and CDR2 is SMNVEV in the germline V gene (reference sequence). The CDR3 loop spans 17 amino acids. Trimming stripped 3 bases from V and 0 bases from J, with 15 bases between.

This clone was counted a single time. This chain joins TRBV11-2 and TRBJ2-3; D ambiguous. The CDR3 has 15 amino acids. CDR1 is SGHAT and CDR2 is FQNNGV in the germline V gene. V was pared by 0 bases and J by 1 base, with 8 bases between. The CDR3 loop is CASSLDGDRTDTQYF. The CDR3 DNA follows: TGTGCCAGCAGCTTAGATGGAGACCGCACAGATACGCAGTATTTT.

This chain connects TRBV15 to TRBJ2-1; 10 nucleotides align to TRBD2. The CDR3 covers 20 residues. The V and J ends lost 1 base and 7 bases, in that order; junction bases with no gene match: 19. The germline gives CDR1 LNHNV, CDR2 YYDKDF (reference sequence). CDR3 nucleotides: TGTGCCACCAGCAGAGTAATGGCTAGCGGGAGAGGGAGAAGAGATAATGAGCAGTTCTTC. Residues: CATSRVMASGRGRRDNEQFF.

This chain links TRBV20-1 with TRBJ1-6, with 7 bases identical to TRBD1. The CDR3 totals 17 residues. Germline values: CDR1 DFQATT, CDR2 SNEGSKA (reference sequence). After removal of 3 bases from V and 9 bases from J, the junction contained 17 bases not matched to a gene. The CDR3 nucleotides are TGCAGTGCTAGTCCCAGACAGGGTACTAGTCGCCTTTCACCCCTCCACTTT. Residues: CSASPRQGTSRLSPLHF.

The J gene is TRBJ1-1, the V gene TRBV12-3 or TRBV12-4, with D possibly TRBD1 on 6 matching bases. The CDR3 extends over 13 amino acids. Trimming took 3 bases from V and 5 from J, leaving 10 bases between them. CDR3 amino acids: CASSFGGQTEAFF. The CDR3 DNA reads as TGTGCCAGCAGTTTCGGGGGGCAGACTGAAGCTTTCTTT.

This chain joins TRBV5-1 and TRBJ2-3, with TRBD2 as a possible D gene (5 bases). Trimming took off 4 bases at V and 2 bases at J, with 14 bases between the two ends. The CDR3 is 15 residues long. Looked up from germline, CDR1 is SGHRS and CDR2 is YFSETQ. The CDR3 protein is CASSPSTRDTDTQYF. DNA of the CDR3: TGCGCCAGCAGCCCCTCCACGAGGGACACAGATACGCAGTATTTT.

The V gene is TRBV6-5, the J gene TRBJ2-7, with 14 positions matching TRBD2. The CDR3 is made up of 15 amino acids. Germline V lookup: CDR1 MNHEY, CDR2 SVGAGI. The V and J ends lost 8 bases and 2 bases, in that order; junction bases with no gene match: 5. The CDR3 reads CASRTSGGQPYEQYV. CDR3 sequence (DNA): TGTGCCAGCCGGACTAGCGGGGGGCAACCCTACGAGCAGTACGTC.

This clone has a single count. The chain uses TRBV3-1 (or the pseudogene TRBV3-2) and TRBJ2-1, with a possible D match to TRBD2 (6 bases). CDR1 and CDR2 from the germline V gene are LGHDT and YNNKEL (reference sequence). The V end was cut by 1 base, the J end by 3 bases, with 22 bases between. The CDR3 is made up of 19 amino acids. The CDR3, as DNA: TGTGCCAGCAGCCAAGTTGTCGGGAGAATCGGGGGAGTCTACAATGAGCAGTTCTTC. It yields the protein CASSQVVGRIGGVYNEQFF.

V and J are TRBV12-3 or TRBV12-4 and TRBJ1-1; D may be TRBD1 (5 bases). The CDR3 runs to 13 residues. V lost 6 bases and J lost 3, with 11 bases in between. DNA for the CDR3: TGTGCCAGCAGCCGCACGGGGGACACTGAAGCTTTCTTT. Protein sequence: CASSRTGDTEAFF.

The V call is TRBV19, the J call TRBJ2-1; TRBD2 agrees at 11 bases. The J segment lost 9 bases and the V segment lost 10 bases, leaving 11 bases of the junction unmatched. CDR1 and CDR2 from the germline V gene are LNHDA and SQIVND (reference sequence). The CDR3 is made up of 14 amino acids. Written as DNA, the CDR3 is TGTGCCACCGAGACGACTAGCGGGGTCCGTGAGCAGTTCTTC. Translation: CATETTSGVREQFF.

The V and J genes are TRBV11-3 and TRBJ1-4, with 7 bases fitting TRBD1. Trimming cost V 0 bases and J 8 bases; bases outside gene matches: 15. The germline V gene encodes CDR1 SGHNT and CDR2 YENEEA. The CDR3 is 18 amino acids. This CDR3 reads CASSLDRSALTGDEKLFF. In DNA, the CDR3 is TGTGCCAGCAGCTTAGACCGGTCGGCCTTAACAGGGGACGAAAAACTGTTTTTT.

The chain has TRBV28 and TRBJ1-4; D is unclear. The germline gives CDR1 MDHEN, CDR2 SYDVKM. CDR3 length equals 13 residues. V lost 3 bases and J 5 bases, leaving 7 bases between the germline ends. The CDR3 DNA sequence: TGTGCCAGCAGTTTGTCGCAGAATGAAAAACTGTTTTTT. Translation: CASSLSQNEKLFF.

This clone is a singleton in its sample. The V gene is TRBV5-1, the J gene TRBJ2-1, with D possibly being TRBD2 (5 bases). The CDR3 loop spans 16 amino acids. Trimming took off 4 bases at V and 0 bases at J, with 14 bases between the two ends. From germline, CDR1 is SGHRS and CDR2 YFSETQ. The CDR3 DNA follows: TGCGCCAGCAGCCATCGGACGGGGAGCTCCTACAATGAGCAGTTCTTC. It translates to CASSHRTGSSYNEQFF.

The chain couples TRBV5-1 to TRBJ2-1, with TRBD2 matching over 10 bases. The germline gives CDR1 SGHRS, CDR2 YFSETQ. Losses at the gene ends were 7 bases for V and 7 bases for J; bases not matched to a gene: 8. The CDR3 runs 14 residues. The CDR3 DNA is TGCGCCAGCCGGCTAGCGGGAGTTAGGAATGAGCAGTTCTTC. This sequence encodes CASRLAGVRNEQFF.

The chain recombines TRBV19 with TRBJ1-2; 12 bases fit TRBD1. Germline V CDR1 and CDR2: LNHDA, SQIVND (reference sequence). Trimming cost V 6 bases and J 4 bases; bases outside gene matches: 9. The length of the CDR3 is 16 residues. This chain's CDR3 is CASRPTGTGGRYGYTF. For the CDR3, the DNA is TGTGCCAGTAGACCAACCGGGACAGGGGGCCGCTATGGCTACACCTTC.

The CDR3, as DNA: TGCGCCAGCAGCTTGGGTCACGGGGAAAACGAGCAGTACTTC. Translated, it gives CASSLGHGENEQYF. The rearrangement joins TRBV5-1 to TRBJ2-7, with D possibly being TRBD2 (5 bases). Trimming pared 0 bases from V and 5 bases from J, leaving 12 bases between. CDR3 length equals 14 residues. The germline V gene encodes CDR1 SGHRS and CDR2 YFSETQ.

CDR3 DNA sequence: TGTGCCAGCAGTTTATTCGCCAGGGGCGAAATTTATGGCTACACCTTC. This translates into CASSLFARGEIYGYTF. The chain has TRBV27 and TRBJ1-2; maybe TRBD1 (6 bases). The CDR3 consists of 16 residues. Germline V lookup: CDR1 MNHEY, CDR2 SMNVEV (reference sequence). Trimming stripped 1 base from V and 5 bases from J, with 17 bases between.

The gene calls are TRBV27 and TRBJ1-6; D remains unclear. Trimming removed 3 bases from V and 9 bases from J, with 9 bases in between. Germline V lookup: CDR1 MNHEY, CDR2 SMNVEV (reference sequence). The CDR3 consists of 13 residues. The CDR3 DNA reads as TGTGCCAGCAGTTTCGACTGGAGTTCACCCCTCCACTTT. This codes for CASSFDWSSPLHF.